These 21 T cell receptor beta chains came from one sample sequenced in a study of T cells in Graves' hyperthyroidism and ophthalmopathy. TCR beta CDR3 regions were amplified from RNA. The HTBI primer set drove a first-round RT-PCR of the TCR CDR3. TCRdb independently ran MiXCR on the multiplex PCR reads; one entry per CDR3 protein. The data show about 400,000 distinct CDR3 sequences, with 15% to 17% seen just once and just under 8% held by the top ten. The source material was blood. These TCRs come from a woman under 30 with Graves' hyperthyroidism.

This clonotype appeared a few times. CDR3 nucleotides: TGTGCTAGTGGTTTGGAACAGGGGGCCTACAATGAGCAGTTCTTC. Translating gives CASGLEQGAYNEQFF. The V and J genes are TRBV12-5 and TRBJ2-1; 8 bases match TRBD1. J lost 2 bases, V lost 1 base, and 1 base had no gene match. CDR1 is LGHNT and CDR2 is FRNRAP in the germline V gene. This CDR3 region has 15 residues.

This clonotype was detected ten times or more. The rearrangement links TRBV10-3 to TRBJ1-5; D gene unclear. V was clipped by 4 bases and J by 5 bases, with 9 bases between them. The CDR3 sequence is 13 residues long. From germline, CDR1 is ENHRY and CDR2 SYGVKD. CDR3 DNA sequence: TGTGCCATCAGTGCCGGGCGAGATCAGCCCCAGCATTTT. Translating it yields CAISAGRDQPQHF.

The chain uses TRBV30 and TRBJ2-1, with 7 positions matching TRBD2. V trimming: 4 bases; J trimming: 4 bases; junction bases outside the gene matches: 4. This CDR3 has 13 amino acids. The V gene's germline CDR1 is GTSNPN and CDR2 SVGIG (reference sequence). The CDR3 loop reads CAWIGGGYNEQFF. CDR3 coding DNA: TGTGCCTGGATTGGCGGGGGTTACAATGAGCAGTTCTTC.

Ten or more counts support this clonotype. The V and J genes are TRBV20-1 and TRBJ1-4; 7 positions match TRBD1. The CDR3 loop spans 13 amino acids. Germline V gene sequence: CDR1 DFQATT, CDR2 SNEGSKA (reference sequence). The V gene end was trimmed by 5 bases and the J gene end by 7 bases; junction bases not matched to a gene: 7. CDR3 bases: TGCAGTGCTGGGGACAGCAAGAGTGAAAAACTGTTTTTT. Residues: CSAGDSKSEKLFF.

This clonotype was counted many times. This chain uses TRBV12-3 or TRBV12-4 with TRBJ2-3; D assignment may be TRBD1 or TRBD2 (5 bases each). The CDR3 is 15 residues long. Trimming left V 7 bases short and J 2 bases short, with 16 bases between. CDR3 coding DNA: TGTGCCAGCAATATGGGGGTTGGTTACACAGATACGCAGTATTTT. This translates into CASNMGVGYTDTQYF.

This clonotype has a count of ten or more. V and J are TRBV5-8 and TRBJ2-3; D assignment may be TRBD1 or TRBD2 (5 bases each). The CDR3 runs to 12 residues. Trimming pared 7 bases from V and 2 bases from J, leaving 8 bases between. Germline V gene lookup returns CDR1 SGHTS and CDR2 YDEGEE. CDR3 in DNA: TGTGCCAGCTCGGGGCCCACAGATACGCAGTATTTT. Its translation: CASSGPTDTQYF.

The table lists this clonotype with many counts. CDR3 DNA sequence: TGCGCCAGCAGCCAAGTAGAGGAGACAGCTCGCTACGAGCAGTACTTC. Protein product: CASSQVEETARYEQYF. The gene calls are TRBV4-1 and TRBJ2-7; D is perhaps TRBD1 (5 bases). CDR1 MGHRA and CDR2 YSYEKL come from the germline V gene. Trimming took off 1 base at V and 3 bases at J, with 16 bases between the two ends. The CDR3 length is 16 residues.

This clonotype was counted at least ten times. The CDR3 DNA follows: TGCGCCAGCAGCTTGACACCGGGGGGTAGTAATTCACCCCTCCACTTT. This encodes CASSLTPGGSNSPLHF. The chain employs TRBV5-1 and TRBJ1-6, with TRBD1 as a possible D gene (5 bases). Germline-derived CDR1 and CDR2 are SGHRS and YFSETQ. V was trimmed by 1 base and J by 6 bases, leaving 14 bases between them. The CDR3 extends over 16 amino acids.

This clonotype was picked up many times. V and J are TRBV5-1 and TRBJ2-7, with D perhaps matching TRBD1 (5 bases). Germline CDR1 reads SGHRS; CDR2 reads YFSETQ. CDR3 length: 13 amino acids. The germline V and J ends were trimmed by 0 bases and 5 bases, with 9 bases remaining between them. Here the CDR3 reads CASSLGPRDEQYF. The CDR3 nucleotides read TGCGCCAGCAGCTTGGGCCCCAGGGACGAGCAGTACTTC.

This clonotype was seen at least ten times. This chain links TRBV10-3 with TRBJ1-5; D is unclear. This CDR3 has 14 residues. CDR1 ENHRY and CDR2 SYGVKD come from the germline V gene. Trimming pared 11 bases from V and 3 bases from J, leaving 17 bases between. This CDR3 is CASRPGVLNQPQHF. CDR3 in DNA: TGTGCCTCCCGGCCCGGGGTCCTCAATCAGCCCCAGCATTTT.

This clonotype has a count of ten or more. The J gene is TRBJ2-1, the V gene TRBV20-1, with D unresolved. CDR3 size: 15 residues. In germline, CDR1 is DFQATT, CDR2 SNEGSKA (reference sequence). Trimming removed 0 bases from V and 0 bases from J, with 9 bases in between. The chain's CDR3 is CSARDPASSYNEQFF. The CDR3 DNA reads as TGCAGTGCTAGAGATCCAGCGTCCTCCTACAATGAGCAGTTCTTC.

This clonotype was counted a few times. The chain is built from TRBV12-3 or TRBV12-4 and TRBJ2-7; D unresolved. This CDR3 is built from 16 residues. Trimming stripped 2 bases from V and 1 base from J, with 15 bases between. CDR3 in amino acids: CASSLYWSPSSYEQYF. CDR3 in DNA: TGTGCCAGCAGTTTATATTGGTCCCCGTCTTCCTACGAGCAGTACTTC.

This clonotype came up a few times. A read error may be the cause here, since a much bigger clone is one base away. The chain employs TRBV18 and TRBJ1-2; D gene ambiguous. CDR3 size: 15 residues. V was cut by 3 bases and J by 2 bases, with 13 bases left in between. CDR1 is KGHSH and CDR2 is LQKENI in the germline V gene. CDR3 bases: TGTGCCAGCTCACCCCCTCAAGACAACAACTATGGCTACACCTTC. Translation gives CASSPPQDNNYGYTF.

This clonotype occurred many times. This chain links TRBV20-1 with TRBJ2-2, with TRBD2 identical over 10 bases. The germline V gene encodes CDR1 DFQATT and CDR2 SNEGSKA (reference sequence). J lost 0 bases, V lost 3 bases, and 7 bases had no gene match. The CDR3 covers 17 residues. In DNA, the CDR3 is TGCAGTGCTAGGCAGCGGACTAGCGGTTCGAACACCGGGGAGCTGTTTTTT. Protein sequence: CSARQRTSGSNTGELFF.

This clonotype was seen at least ten times. V usage is TRBV5-8 and J usage is TRBJ2-3, with TRBD1 identical over 7 bases. This CDR3 contains 14 residues. V lost 6 bases and J lost 1; bases outside the gene matches: 5. The germline V gene has CDR1 SGHTS and CDR2 YDEGEE. CDR3 in DNA: TGTGCCAGCACCACCGGGACAGGCACAGATACGCAGTATTTT. Translated, it gives CASTTGTGTDTQYF.

The sample holds many counts of this clonotype. The chain combines TRBV11-2 with TRBJ2-3, with D perhaps matching TRBD1 (6 bases). Germline-derived CDR1 and CDR2 are SGHAT and FQNNGV. The CDR3 is 17 residues long. Deletions cut 5 bases from V and 1 base from J, with 19 bases between. CDR3 residues: CASSPTEQGRGTDTQYF. The DNA of the CDR3 is TGTGCCAGCAGCCCAACCGAACAGGGAAGAGGCACAGATACGCAGTATTTT.

This clonotype was counted at least ten times. This chain uses TRBV10-3 with TRBJ1-2, with 9 bases fitting TRBD1. The CDR3 is 15 amino acids. Germline values: CDR1 ENHRY, CDR2 SYGVKD. The ends lost 8 bases at V and 0 bases at J; junction bases unmatched: 7. Written as DNA, the CDR3 is TGTGCCATCCGGGACAGGGTTTCTACTAACTATGGCTACACCTTC. Protein sequence: CAIRDRVSTNYGYTF.

The chain uses TRBV24-1 and TRBJ1-2; TRBD1 agrees at 7 bases. Per the germline V gene, CDR1 is KGHDR and CDR2 is SFDVKD. V shed 4 bases, J shed 6 bases, and the junction held 10 bases outside the gene matches. The CDR3 runs 15 residues. The CDR3 region has the DNA TGTGCCACCAGTGACCTTACGACAGGGCGCGATGGCTACACCTTC. It specifies CATSDLTTGRDGYTF.

This clonotype was recorded many times. The CDR3 sequence is CASSLEQAGGETQYF. The CDR3 DNA sequence: TGTGCCAGCAGCTTAGAGCAGGCAGGGGGAGAGACCCAGTACTTC. V is TRBV7-6 and J is TRBJ2-5, with TRBD1 matching 7 bases. The CDR3 loop spans 15 amino acids. Germline CDR1 and CDR2: SGHVS and FNYEAQ. With V trimmed by 1 base and J by 4 bases, 6 bases remained unmatched.

This clonotype appeared a few times. Here the CDR3 DNA reads TGTGCCAGCAGCCTGACAGGGACCCCCAACACCGGGGAGCTGTTTTTT. It yields the protein CASSLTGTPNTGELFF. The V and J genes are TRBV12-3 or TRBV12-4 and TRBJ2-2; TRBD1 matches 7 bases. Trimming cost V 6 bases and J 2 bases; bases outside gene matches: 9. The CDR3 has 16 amino acids.

This clonotype occurred a few times. The V call is TRBV6-1, the J call TRBJ2-7; D might be TRBD1 (6 bases). Trimming cost V 1 base and J 5 bases, with 9 bases left between them. The CDR3 extends over 13 amino acids. Germline CDR1 MNHNS, CDR2 SASEGT. The CDR3: CASSEGGRHEQYF. The CDR3 bases are TGTGCCAGCAGTGAAGGGGGGCGTCACGAGCAGTACTTC.